What follows describes a single T cell receptor (delta chain). This clone is medium-sized (0.01 to 0.1%) in terms of sample share. Its antigen is currently not known. The record has no base qualities; no much larger clone is one base away. The data are from a study of gamma-delta chains in newborns, infants, children (dated by TCRdb to between 2018 and 2021). General notes on the study: According to the study title, microbial exposure causes polyclonal expansion of innate gammadelta T cells right after birth. How innate gammadelta T cell populations in human newborns were shaped by microbial exposure immediately after birth was investigated in the study.

Trimmed from V: 2 bases; trimmed from J: 1 base; junction bases lacking a gene match: 2. From cysteine to phenylalanine, the CDR3 is 17 amino acids long. The sequence is cut down to CDR3 DNA, 51 bases in frame from base 1. The CDR1 and CDR2 encoded by the germline V gene are GEAIGNYY and EKD. The sequencer was an Illumina MiSeq. Via CATT, TCRdb reprocessed the public reads, and rows with identical DNA were then joined. The sample records under 7,000 delta-chain clones, around 11% of which are singletons. Of the sample, approximately 7.1% falls within the top ten clones. In this chain, TRDV2 is recombined with TRDJ3; TRDD3 matches 9 bases in the middle. The TCR was taken from a child who was a newborn, infant or young child, either healthy, febrile or measles-vaccinated (not recorded which). The sample was blood. The CDR3 sequence is CACDNTGGSWDTRQMFF. DNA sequence: TGTGCCTGTGACAATACTGGGGGATCCTGGGACACCCGACAGATGTTTTTC.